This T cell receptor beta chain is drawn from a study of response to subunit inactivated influenza vaccine. This CDR3 is built from 14 residues. Germline V gene lookup returns CDR1 LNHDA and CDR2 SQIVND (reference sequence). TCRdb reprocessed the RT-PCR reads with MiXCR, giving one entry per CDR3 protein. The data show fewer than 550,000 distinct CDR3 sequences, over 25% seen once. A note on this clonotype: Its specificity is not known. The junction departs from the called germline gene at one end, perhaps through a read error.

Study observations and caveats: The authors suggested that every seasonal influenza vaccination recruits few new T cells.

Sequenced here: CD4+ T cells sorted from PBMCs, sampled approximately 5 days after vaccination. The sequence came from a man aged 45 to 65 who received an inactivated influenza vaccine. The J gene is TRBJ2-2, the V gene TRBV19, with D possibly being TRBD1 (7 bases). For the CDR3, the DNA is TGTGCCAGTAGCCTAAACAGGGGTGGCGGGGACCTGTTTTTT. It specifies CASSLNRGGGDLFF.